Following are 4 T cell receptor beta chains from one sample sequenced in a study of CD8 T cells in ankylosing spondylitis. TCRdb re-analysed the 5' RACE reads in MiXCR, keeping a single row per CDR3 protein. This table holds about 250,000 distinct CDR3 sequences, roughly a third found once. The sample consisted of blood, either unsorted or a sorted T cell fraction (not recorded which). These receptors were taken from a male donor with ankylosing spondylitis or in good health (not recorded which).

This clonotype came up a few times. The chain links TRBV20-1 to TRBJ2-7; 9 positions agree with TRBD1. The junction had 6 bases not matched to a gene; V was cut back by 3 bases and J by 3 bases. Germline CDR1 is DFQATT and CDR2 is SNEGSKA (reference sequence). The CDR3 is 14 amino acids. CDR3: CSARPDRGNYEQYF. The CDR3 nucleotides read TGCAGTGCTAGGCCGGACAGGGGCAACTACGAGCAGTACTTC.

The chain is built from TRBV25-1 and TRBJ1-2; D unresolved. Germline CDR1 and CDR2: MGHDK and SYGVNS. Between the trimmed V and J ends, which lost 5 bases and 3 bases, there was a span of 13 bases. This CDR3 comprises 14 residues. CDR3 sequence: CASSLGASDYGYTF. The CDR3 region has the DNA TGTGCCAGCAGTCTGGGTGCGTCCGACTATGGCTACACCTTC.

This chain uses TRBV7-8 with TRBJ2-1; 8 bases align to TRBD1. Germline CDR1 SGHVS, CDR2 FQNEAQ. V shed 10 bases, J shed 8 bases, and the junction held 13 bases outside the gene matches. This CDR3 comprises 14 residues. The CDR3 DNA is TGTGCCACCTCACAGGGGGTGATGTTGGATGAGCAGTTCTTC. It codes for CATSQGVMLDEQFF. The variable domain in full, completed from reference TRBV7-8 and TRBJ2-1, reads GAGVSQSPRYKVAKRGQDVALRCDPISGHVSLFWYQQALGQGPEFLTYFQNEAQLDKSGLPSDRFFAERPEGSVSTLKIQRTQQEDSAVYLCATSQGVMLDEQFFGPGTRLTVL.

This clonotype was observed a few times. This chain links TRBV7-2 with TRBJ2-5; D not certain. The CDR3 spans 12 residues. V was clipped by 5 bases and J by 5 bases, with 9 bases between them. Per the germline V gene, CDR1 is SGHTA and CDR2 is FQGNSA. CDR3 sequence (DNA): TGTGCCAGCAGCGACCTATGGGAGACCCAGTACTTC. Amino acid sequence: CASSDLWETQYF.